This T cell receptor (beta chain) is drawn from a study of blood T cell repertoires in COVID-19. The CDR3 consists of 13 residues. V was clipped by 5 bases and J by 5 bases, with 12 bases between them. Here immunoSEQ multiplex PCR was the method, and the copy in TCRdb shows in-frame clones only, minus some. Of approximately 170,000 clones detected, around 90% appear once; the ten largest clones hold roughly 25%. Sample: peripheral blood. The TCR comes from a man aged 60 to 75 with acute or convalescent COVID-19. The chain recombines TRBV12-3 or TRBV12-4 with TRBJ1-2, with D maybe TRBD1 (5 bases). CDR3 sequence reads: CASSQRGSYGYTF. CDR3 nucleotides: TGTGCCAGCAGTCAAAGGGGATCTTATGGCTACACCTTC.